One and the same sample provided the 12 T cell receptor beta chains below, sequenced in a study of T cell changes during pregnancy in multiple sclerosis. TCRdb's table, derived via immunoSEQ multiplex PCR, lists solely in-frame clones and lacks some. The sample lists about 36,000 clones, roughly nine tenths occurring once. Specimen: CD4+ T cells from peripheral blood mononuclear cells, collected in the second trimester of pregnancy. The origin of the receptors is a female donor in good health, enrolled as a control in a pregnancy study.

This chain links TRBV29-1 with TRBJ1-2; 9 positions match TRBD1. Germline V lookup: CDR1 SQVTM, CDR2 ANQGSEA. There are 13 residues in the CDR3. The J segment lost 6 bases and the V segment lost 5 bases, leaving 7 bases of the junction unmatched. CDR3 sequence (DNA): TGCAGCGTTTGGGAGGGACAGGGAAATGGCTACACCTTC. Translation: CSVWEGQGNGYTF.

The rearrangement uses TRBV6-5 and TRBJ1-2; no clear D. This CDR3 has 13 amino acids. The V gene lost 0 bases and the J gene lost 8 bases, with 10 bases spanning the gap. CDR1 is MNHEY and CDR2 is SVGAGI in the germline V gene. CDR3 sequence: CASSYSALGGYTF. The CDR3 DNA is TGTGCCAGCAGTTACTCCGCCCTCGGGGGCTACACCTTC.

CDR3 residues: CASSQAGYEQYF. The CDR3 DNA follows: TGTGCCAGCAGCCAAGCGGGATACGAGCAGTACTTC. The V call is TRBV16, the J call TRBJ2-7; TRBD2 is a possible D gene (6 bases). V dropped 2 bases and J dropped 4 bases, with 6 bases sitting between them. Germline assignment: CDR1 KGHSY and CDR2 FQNENV. CDR3 length: 12 residues.

The CDR3: CASSMRGRGDSPLHF. DNA for the CDR3: TGTGCCAGTAGTATGAGAGGCAGGGGTGATTCACCCCTCCACTTT. The rearrangement links TRBV19 to TRBJ1-6; D possibly corresponds to TRBD1 (6 bases). Trimming left V 3 bases short and J 8 bases short, with 14 bases between. The CDR3 is 15 residues long. CDR1 is LNHDA, CDR2 SQIVND, per germline (reference sequence).

The J gene is TRBJ1-4, the V gene TRBV30; weak D call: TRBD1 (6 bases). The V gene lost 7 bases and the J gene lost 4 bases, with 19 bases spanning the gap. The CDR3 consists of 15 residues. CDR1 and CDR2 (germline): GTSNPN, SVGIG (reference sequence). The CDR3 nucleotides are TGTGCCTCTCGGGGGGGGCTCTCGGGTAATGAAAAACTGTTTTTT. Protein sequence: CASRGGLSGNEKLFF.

There are a few counts of this clone. The J gene is TRBJ2-1, the V gene TRBV25-1, with 8 bases aligning to TRBD1. V shed 6 bases, J shed 7 bases, and the junction held 2 bases outside the gene matches. The CDR3 consists of 12 residues. From germline, CDR1 is MGHDK and CDR2 SYGVNS. The CDR3, as DNA: TGTGCCAGCAGGGACAGGGATAATGAGCAGTTCTTC. This sequence encodes CASRDRDNEQFF.

J is TRBJ2-1 and V is TRBV19; 7 bases align to TRBD2. Germline V gene data show CDR1 as LNHDA and CDR2 as SQIVND (reference sequence). V gave up 1 base and J gave up 7 bases; unmatched junction bases: 10. The CDR3 has 16 residues. CDR3 region: CASSIGGSGIWNEQFF. The CDR3 bases are TGTGCCAGTAGTATAGGTGGGAGCGGGATATGGAATGAGCAGTTCTTC.

V and J are TRBV19 and TRBJ2-3; 8 positions agree with TRBD2. The CDR3 totals 15 residues. J lost 4 bases, V lost 1 base, and 4 bases had no gene match. Germline V gene sequence: CDR1 LNHDA, CDR2 SQIVND (reference sequence). The CDR3 loop reads CASSIGAGGADTQYF. For the CDR3, the DNA is TGTGCCAGTAGTATAGGGGCGGGGGGTGCAGATACGCAGTATTTT.

The CDR3 DNA reads as TGTGCCAGCAGCTTTGAGGGGGCGCTAGGCTACACCTTC. This translates into CASSFEGALGYTF. This chain links TRBV7-9 with TRBJ1-2, with 7 bases fitting TRBD1. Unmatched junction bases numbered 6, after V lost 3 bases and J lost 8 bases. Germline CDR1 is SEHNR and CDR2 is FQNEAQ (reference sequence). This CDR3 comprises 13 residues.

The V call is TRBV28, the J call TRBJ1-1; the D is unclear. The CDR3 is 13 amino acids. V lost 11 bases and J 1 base, leaving 14 bases between the germline ends. Germline V lookup: CDR1 MDHEN, CDR2 SYDVKM. CDR3 sequence reads: CASSVGRNTEAFF. The DNA for the CDR3 is TGTGCCTCCTCAGTGGGCAGGAACACTGAAGCTTTCTTT.

This rearrangement joins TRBV11-2 to TRBJ2-7; tentatively, D is TRBD1 (5 bases). Trimming pared 7 bases from V and 6 bases from J, leaving 16 bases between. This CDR3 region has 13 residues. Per germline, CDR1 SGHAT and CDR2 FQNNGV. CDR3 sequence (DNA): TGTGCCAGCAACTCAGGGATGGTTCGCGAGCAGTACTTC. Translated: CASNSGMVREQYF.

V is TRBV11-2 and J is TRBJ2-7; D gene uncertain. The germline V gene has CDR1 SGHAT and CDR2 FQNNGV. The CDR3 has 12 residues. Trimming pared 4 bases from V and 9 bases from J, leaving 13 bases between. CDR3 in amino acids: CASSSSLVGQYF. The DNA for the CDR3 is TGTGCCAGCAGCTCCTCCCTAGTGGGGCAGTACTTC.